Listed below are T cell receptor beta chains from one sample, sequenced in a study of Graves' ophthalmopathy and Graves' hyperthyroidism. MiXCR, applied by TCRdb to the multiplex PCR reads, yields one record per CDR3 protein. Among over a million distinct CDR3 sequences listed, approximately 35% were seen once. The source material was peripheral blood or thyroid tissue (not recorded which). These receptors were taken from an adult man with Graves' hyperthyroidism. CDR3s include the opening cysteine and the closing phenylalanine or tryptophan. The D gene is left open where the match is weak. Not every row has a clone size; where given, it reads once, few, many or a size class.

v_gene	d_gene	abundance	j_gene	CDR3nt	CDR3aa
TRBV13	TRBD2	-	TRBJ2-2	TGCGCCAGCAGCCAAGCGCGGGGGGCGCGGGCCGGGGAGCTGTTTTTT	CASSQARGARAGELFF
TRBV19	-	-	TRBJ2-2	TGTGCCAGCCTACCCGACCGGGGGCCCATCGGGGAGCTGTTTTTT	CASLPDRGPIGELFF
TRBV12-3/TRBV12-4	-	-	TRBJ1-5	TGTGCCAGCAGCACGGGACTGGGGGGGACTCAGCCCCAGCATTTT	CASSTGLGGTQPQHF
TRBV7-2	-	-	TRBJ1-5	TGTGCCAGCAGCGTCGAACAATTT	CASSVEQF
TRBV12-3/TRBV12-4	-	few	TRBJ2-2	TGTGCCAGCAGCCGAGGGGTGGGCTTGCCCGGGGAGCTGTTTTTT	CASSRGVGLPGELFF
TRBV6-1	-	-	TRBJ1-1	TGTGCCAGCAGCGAGGGGGTAGCTTTCTTT	CASSEGVAFF
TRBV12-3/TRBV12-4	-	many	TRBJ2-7	TGTGCCAGCAGGGGATTAGACTACGAGCAGTACTTC	CASRGLDYEQYF
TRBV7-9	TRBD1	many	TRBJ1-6	TGTGCCAGCAGCTGGGACAGGGATAATTCACCCCTCCACTTT	CASSWDRDNSPLHF
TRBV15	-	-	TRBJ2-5	TGTGCCACCAGTCCGACTTGGGGGGCCTCCACAGATACGCAGTACTTC	CATSPTWGASTDTQYF
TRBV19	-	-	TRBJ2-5	TGTGCCTGGAACGAGTGGTACCAAGAGACCCAGTACTTC	CAWNEWYQETQYF
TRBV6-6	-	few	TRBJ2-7	TGTGCCAGCAGTTACCGCGCGACAGGCGGGGACGAGCAGTACTTC	CASSYRATGGDEQYF
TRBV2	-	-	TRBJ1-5	TGTGCCAGTTTAGCTCAGGGTAAGCCCCAGCATTTT	CASLAQGKPQHF
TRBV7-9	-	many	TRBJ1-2	TGTGCCAGCAGCACCTCGACAAAAAACTATGGCTACACCTTC	CASSTSTKNYGYTF
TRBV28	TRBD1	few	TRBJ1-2	TGTGCCAGCAGCACCGGGACAGTTAACTATGGCTACACCTTC	CASSTGTVNYGYTF
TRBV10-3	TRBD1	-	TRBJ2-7	TGTGCCATCAGTTACGGACAGGGAAACAACGAGCAGTACTTC	CAISYGQGNNEQYF
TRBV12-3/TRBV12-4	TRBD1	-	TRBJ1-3	TGTGCCAGCAGTTTCGGTCACAGGGGCTTTGGAAACACCATATATTTT	CASSFGHRGFGNTIYF
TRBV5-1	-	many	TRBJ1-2	TGCGCCAGCAGTCCCTCGGAGGGCTCTGGCTACACCTTC	CASSPSEGSGYTF
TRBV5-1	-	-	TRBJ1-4	TGCGCCAGCAGCCAGTACAGGATGGCAGAGGAAAAACTGTTTTTT	CASSQYRMAEEKLFF
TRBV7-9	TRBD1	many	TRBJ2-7	TGTGCCAGCAGCCCACACGACAGGGGCTACGAGCAGTACTTC	CASSPHDRGYEQYF
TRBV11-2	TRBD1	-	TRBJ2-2	TGTGCCAGCAGCTTAAAGTTGGTTGGACAGGTGGACTCGGGGCTGTTTTTT	CASSLKLVGQVDSGLFF
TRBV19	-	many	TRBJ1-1	TGTGCCAGTAGTATAGCTTCGGGAGAAGCTTTCTTT	CASSIASGEAFF
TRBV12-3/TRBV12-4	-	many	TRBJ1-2	TGTGCCAGCAGTCGCTACAAGTATGGCTACACCTTC	CASSRYKYGYTF
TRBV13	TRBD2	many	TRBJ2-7	TGTGCCAGCAGCTTGACTAGCAGGCCGGGCGAGCAGTACTTC	CASSLTSRPGEQYF
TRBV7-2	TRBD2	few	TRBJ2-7	TGTGCCAGCAGCTGGACTAGCGGTATCCCCTACGAGCAGTACTTC	CASSWTSGIPYEQYF
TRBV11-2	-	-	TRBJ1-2	TGTGCCAGCAGCTTAGGATCGGGAGGCGCGGCCAACTATGGCTACACCTTC	CASSLGSGGAANYGYTF
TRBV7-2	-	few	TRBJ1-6	TGTGCCAGCAGCGTGGGCTTTGCATCACCCCTCCACTTT	CASSVGFASPLHF
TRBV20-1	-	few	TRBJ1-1	TGCAGTGCTAGTAAACAGGCGTTGGGTGCTTTCTTT	CSASKQALGAFF
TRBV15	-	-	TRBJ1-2	TGTGCCACCAGCAGAGCCCGTGGGGCGGCTGGCTACACCTTC	CATSRARGAAGYTF
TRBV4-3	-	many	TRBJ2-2	TGCGCCAGCAGCCCTCAGCCCACCGGGGAGCTGTTTTTT	CASSPQPTGELFF
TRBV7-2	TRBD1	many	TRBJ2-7	TGTGCCAGCAGCTTAAACAGGGGGAACTACGAGCAGTACTTC	CASSLNRGNYEQYF
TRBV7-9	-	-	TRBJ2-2	TGTGCCAGCAGCCCCGGGACATTCGGTCAGCGGTTCACCGGGGAGCTGTTTTTT	CASSPGTFGQRFTGELFF
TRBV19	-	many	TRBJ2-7	TGTGCCAGTAGCGCAGAGCTAGGCCTCTACGAGCAGTACTTC	CASSAELGLYEQYF
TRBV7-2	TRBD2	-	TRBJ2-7	TGTGCCAGCACCTCTTTTCATGGGGGGACTAGACCCTACGAGCAGTACTTC	CASTSFHGGTRPYEQYF
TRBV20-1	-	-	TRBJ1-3	TGCAGTGCTAGAGATCCGAGGGGGGGAAGCAACACCATATATTTT	CSARDPRGGSNTIYF
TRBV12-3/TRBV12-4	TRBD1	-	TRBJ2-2	TGTGCCAGCAGTTTAAGACAGGGGTTCACCGGGGAGCTGTTTTTT	CASSLRQGFTGELFF
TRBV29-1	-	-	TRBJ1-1	TGCAGCGTTGAACTCGGGAAATCGTCTGAAGCTTTCTTT	CSVELGKSSEAFF
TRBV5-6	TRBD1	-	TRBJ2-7	TGTGCCAGCAGCAGACAGGGGTTGGTCGACTACGAGCAGTACTTC	CASSRQGLVDYEQYF
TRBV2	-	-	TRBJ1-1	TGTGCCAGCACCCGGCAGGGACAAACTTTCACTGAAGCTTTCTTT	CASTRQGQTFTEAFF
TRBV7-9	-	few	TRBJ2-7	TGTGCCAGCAGCTTAGAGGGAAGGCAGGCCTACGAGCAGTACTTC	CASSLEGRQAYEQYF
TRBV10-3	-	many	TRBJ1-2	TGTGCCATCGGGACCCAGGTGAACTATGGCTACACCTTC	CAIGTQVNYGYTF